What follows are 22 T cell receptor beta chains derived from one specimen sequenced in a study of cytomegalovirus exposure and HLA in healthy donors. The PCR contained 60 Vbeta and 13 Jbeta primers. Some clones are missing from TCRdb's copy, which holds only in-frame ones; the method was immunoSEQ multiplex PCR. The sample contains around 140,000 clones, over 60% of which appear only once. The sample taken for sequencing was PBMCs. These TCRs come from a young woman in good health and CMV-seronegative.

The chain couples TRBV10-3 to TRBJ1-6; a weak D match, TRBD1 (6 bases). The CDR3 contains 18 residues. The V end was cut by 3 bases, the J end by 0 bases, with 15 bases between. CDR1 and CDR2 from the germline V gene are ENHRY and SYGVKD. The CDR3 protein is CAISEGRGSSSYNSPLHF. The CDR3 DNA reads TGTGCCATCAGTGAAGGCAGGGGCTCAAGCTCCTATAATTCACCCCTCCACTTT.

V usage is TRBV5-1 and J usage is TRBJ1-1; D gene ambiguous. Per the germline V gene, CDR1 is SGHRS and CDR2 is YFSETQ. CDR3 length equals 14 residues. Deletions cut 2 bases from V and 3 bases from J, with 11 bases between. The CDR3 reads CASSFIQTDTEAFF. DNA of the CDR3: TGCGCCAGCAGCTTTATTCAGACTGACACTGAAGCTTTCTTT. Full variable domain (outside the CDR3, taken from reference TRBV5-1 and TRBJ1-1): KAGVTQTPRYLIKTRGQQVTLSCSPISGHRSVSWYQQTPGQGLQFLFEYFSETQRNKGNFPGRFSGRQFSNSRSEMNVSTLELGDSALYLCASSFIQTDTEAFFGQGTRLTVV.

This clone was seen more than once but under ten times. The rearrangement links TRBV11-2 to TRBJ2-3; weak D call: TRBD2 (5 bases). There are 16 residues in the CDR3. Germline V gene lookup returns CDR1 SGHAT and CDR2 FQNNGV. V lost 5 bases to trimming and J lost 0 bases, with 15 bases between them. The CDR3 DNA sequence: TGTGCCAGCAGCCCAGAGGTCCGGACTAGCACAGATACGCAGTATTTT. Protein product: CASSPEVRTSTDTQYF.

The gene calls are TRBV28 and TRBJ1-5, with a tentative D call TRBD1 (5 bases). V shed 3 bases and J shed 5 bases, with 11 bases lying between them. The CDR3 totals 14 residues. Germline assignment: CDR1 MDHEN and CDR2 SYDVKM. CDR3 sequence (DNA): TGTGCCAGCAGTTTGGTCAGGGATGATCAGCCCCAGCATTTT. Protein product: CASSLVRDDQPQHF.

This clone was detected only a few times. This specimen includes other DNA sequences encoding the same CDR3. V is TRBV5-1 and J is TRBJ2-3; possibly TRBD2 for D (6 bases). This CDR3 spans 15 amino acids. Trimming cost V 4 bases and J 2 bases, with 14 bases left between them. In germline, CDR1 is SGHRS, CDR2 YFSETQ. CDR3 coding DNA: TGCGCCAGCAGCCTGGATGGAGGGAACACAGATACGCAGTATTTT. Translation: CASSLDGGNTDTQYF. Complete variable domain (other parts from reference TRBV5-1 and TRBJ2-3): KAGVTQTPRYLIKTRGQQVTLSCSPISGHRSVSWYQQTPGQGLQFLFEYFSETQRNKGNFPGRFSGRQFSNSRSEMNVSTLELGDSALYLCASSLDGGNTDTQYFGPGTRLTVL.

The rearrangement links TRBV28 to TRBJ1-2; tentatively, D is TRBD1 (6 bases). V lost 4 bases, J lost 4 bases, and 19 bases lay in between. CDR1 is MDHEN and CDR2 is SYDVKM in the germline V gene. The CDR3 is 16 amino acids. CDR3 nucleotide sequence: TGTGCCAGCAGTTCAATGGACAGTCCCAGGTTCTATGGCTACACCTTC. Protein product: CASSSMDSPRFYGYTF.

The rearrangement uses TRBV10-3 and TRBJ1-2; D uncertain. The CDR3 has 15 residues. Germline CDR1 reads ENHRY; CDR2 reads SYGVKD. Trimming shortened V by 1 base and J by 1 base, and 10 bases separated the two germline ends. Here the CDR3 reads CAISELQELNYGYTF. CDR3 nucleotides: TGTGCCATCAGTGAGTTGCAAGAACTTAACTATGGCTACACCTTC.

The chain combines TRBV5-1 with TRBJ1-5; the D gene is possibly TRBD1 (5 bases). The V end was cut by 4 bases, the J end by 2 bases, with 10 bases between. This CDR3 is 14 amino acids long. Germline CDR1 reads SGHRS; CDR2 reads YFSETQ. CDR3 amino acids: CASSVGQGNQPQHF. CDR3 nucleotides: TGCGCCAGCAGCGTCGGACAAGGCAATCAGCCCCAGCATTTT.

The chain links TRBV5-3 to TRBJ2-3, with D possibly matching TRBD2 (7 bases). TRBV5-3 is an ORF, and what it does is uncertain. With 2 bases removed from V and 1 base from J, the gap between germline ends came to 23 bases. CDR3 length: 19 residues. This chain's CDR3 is CARSFRQDAGATRTDTQYF. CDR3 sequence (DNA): TGTGCCAGAAGCTTTCGGCAAGACGCGGGGGCGACACGCACAGATACGCAGTATTTT.

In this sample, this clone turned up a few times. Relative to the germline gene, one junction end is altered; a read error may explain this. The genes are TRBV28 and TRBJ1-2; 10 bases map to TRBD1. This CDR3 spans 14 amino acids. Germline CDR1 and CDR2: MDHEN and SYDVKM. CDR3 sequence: CAIARQGAHYGYTF. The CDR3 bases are TGCGCTATTGCAAGACAGGGGGCTCACTATGGCTACACCTTC.

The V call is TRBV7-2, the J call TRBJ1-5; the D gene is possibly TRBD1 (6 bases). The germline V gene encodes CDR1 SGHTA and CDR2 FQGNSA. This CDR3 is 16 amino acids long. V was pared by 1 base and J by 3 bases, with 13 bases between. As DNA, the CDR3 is TGTGCCAGCAGCTTAGGGGGGGGGCCGGTCAATCAGCCCCAGCATTTT. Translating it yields CASSLGGGPVNQPQHF.

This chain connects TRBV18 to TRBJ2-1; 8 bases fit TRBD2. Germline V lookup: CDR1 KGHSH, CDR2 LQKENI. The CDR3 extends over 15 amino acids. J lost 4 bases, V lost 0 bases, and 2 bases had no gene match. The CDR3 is CASSPPQREYNEQFF. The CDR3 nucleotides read TGTGCCAGCTCACCACCCCAGCGGGAGTACAATGAGCAGTTCTTC.

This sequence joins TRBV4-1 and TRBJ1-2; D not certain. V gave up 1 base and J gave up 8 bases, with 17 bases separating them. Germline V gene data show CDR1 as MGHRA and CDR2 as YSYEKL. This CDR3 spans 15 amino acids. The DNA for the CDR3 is TGCGCCAGCAGCCAAGGGGTGGAGCCGTCGAGGGGCTACACCTTC. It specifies CASSQGVEPSRGYTF.

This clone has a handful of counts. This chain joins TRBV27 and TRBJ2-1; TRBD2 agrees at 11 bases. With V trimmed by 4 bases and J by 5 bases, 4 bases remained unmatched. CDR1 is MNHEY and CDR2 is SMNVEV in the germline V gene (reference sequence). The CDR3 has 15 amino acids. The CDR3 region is CASSSGTSGNNEQFF. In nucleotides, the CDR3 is TGTGCCAGCAGTTCCGGGACTAGCGGTAACAATGAGCAGTTCTTC.

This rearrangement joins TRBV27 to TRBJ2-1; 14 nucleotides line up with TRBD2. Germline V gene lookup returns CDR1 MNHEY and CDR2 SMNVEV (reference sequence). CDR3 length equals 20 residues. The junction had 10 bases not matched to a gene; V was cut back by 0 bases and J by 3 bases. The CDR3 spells CASSLSTETSGRAVYNEQFF. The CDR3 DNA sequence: TGTGCCAGCAGTTTATCCACAGAGACTAGCGGGAGGGCGGTCTACAATGAGCAGTTCTTC.

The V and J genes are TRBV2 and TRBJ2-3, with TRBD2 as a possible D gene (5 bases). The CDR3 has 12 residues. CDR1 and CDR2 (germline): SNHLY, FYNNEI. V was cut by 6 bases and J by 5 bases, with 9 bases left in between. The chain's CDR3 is CASREEGDTQYF. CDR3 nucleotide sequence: TGTGCCAGCAGGGAGGAAGGAGATACGCAGTATTTT.

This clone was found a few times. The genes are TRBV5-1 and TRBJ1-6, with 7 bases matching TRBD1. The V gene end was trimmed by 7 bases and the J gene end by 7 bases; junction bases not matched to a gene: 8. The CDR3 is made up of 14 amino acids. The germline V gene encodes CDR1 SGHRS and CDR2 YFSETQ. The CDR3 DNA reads TGCGCCAGCGAGGAAGGGGGCTTGAATTCACCCCTCCACTTT. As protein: CASEEGGLNSPLHF.

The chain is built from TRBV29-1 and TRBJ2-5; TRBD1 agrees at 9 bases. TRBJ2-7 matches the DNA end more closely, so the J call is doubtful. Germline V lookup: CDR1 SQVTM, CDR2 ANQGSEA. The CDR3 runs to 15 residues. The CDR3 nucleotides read TGCAGCGTTGAAGAGGACAGGGGAGAGCGCTACGAGCAGTACTTC. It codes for CSVEEDRGERYEQYF.

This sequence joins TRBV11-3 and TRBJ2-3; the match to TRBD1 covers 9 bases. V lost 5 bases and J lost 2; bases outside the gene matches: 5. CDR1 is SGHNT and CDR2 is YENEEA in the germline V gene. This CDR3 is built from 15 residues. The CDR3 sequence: CASSEQGATTDTQYF. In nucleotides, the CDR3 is TGTGCCAGCAGCGAACAGGGGGCGACCACAGATACGCAGTATTTT.

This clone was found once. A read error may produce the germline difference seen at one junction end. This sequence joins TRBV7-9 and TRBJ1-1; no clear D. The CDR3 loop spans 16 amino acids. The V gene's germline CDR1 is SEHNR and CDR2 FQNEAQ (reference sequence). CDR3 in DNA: TGTTCCAGCAGCTTAGGTCCGTCCACGGTTGACACTGAAGCTTTCTTT. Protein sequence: CSSSLGPSTVDTEAFF.

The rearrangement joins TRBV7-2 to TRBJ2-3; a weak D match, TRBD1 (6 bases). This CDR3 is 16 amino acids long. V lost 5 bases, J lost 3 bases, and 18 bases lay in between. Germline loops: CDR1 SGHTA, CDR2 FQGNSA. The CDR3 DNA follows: TGTGCCAGCAGCCCCCCGTCGGCAGGGGCTACAGATACGCAGTATTTT. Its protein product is CASSPPSAGATDTQYF.

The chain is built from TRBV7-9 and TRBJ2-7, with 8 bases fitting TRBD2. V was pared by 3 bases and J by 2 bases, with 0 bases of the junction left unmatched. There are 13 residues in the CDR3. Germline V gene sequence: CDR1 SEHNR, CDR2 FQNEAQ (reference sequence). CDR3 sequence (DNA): TGTGCCAGCAGCTTCGGGGGGGCCTACGAGCAGTACTTC. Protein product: CASSFGGAYEQYF.